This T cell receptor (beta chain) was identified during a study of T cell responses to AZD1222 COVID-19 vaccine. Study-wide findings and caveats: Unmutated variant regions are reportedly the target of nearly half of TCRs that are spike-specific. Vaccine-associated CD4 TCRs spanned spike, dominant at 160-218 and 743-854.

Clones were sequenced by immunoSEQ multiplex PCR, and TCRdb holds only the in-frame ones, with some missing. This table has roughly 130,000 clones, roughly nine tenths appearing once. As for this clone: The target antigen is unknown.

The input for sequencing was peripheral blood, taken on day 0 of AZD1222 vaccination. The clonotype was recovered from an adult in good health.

CDR3 loop: CASSFTGGVGNEKLFF. CDR3 DNA: TGCGCCAGCAGCTTCACAGGGGGCGTTGGTAATGAAAAACTGTTTTTT. The chain has TRBV5-1 and TRBJ1-4; TRBD1 agrees at 9 bases. After removal of 2 bases from V and 4 bases from J, the junction contained 6 bases not matched to a gene. This CDR3 is 16 amino acids long. Germline V CDR1 and CDR2: SGHRS, YFSETQ.